A selection of T cell receptor beta chains follows, all from one sample in a study of T cells in Graves' hyperthyroidism and ophthalmopathy. Via MiXCR, TCRdb re-called the multiplex PCR reads, giving one row per CDR3 protein. Of 600,000 or so distinct CDR3 sequences in the sample, approximately 14% were seen once. Sequenced sample: blood. The source is a woman under 30 with Graves' ophthalmopathy. The CDR3 runs from the conserved cysteine through the conserved F or W. A D gene is named only where the DNA matches it firmly. Clone size is stated in some rows and not others, as once, few, many or a class when expanded.

TRBJ2-5	.	TRBV5-1	.	CASSSGTYQETQYF	TGCGCCAGCAGCTCCGGGACATACCAAGAGACCCAGTACTTC
TRBJ2-7	.	TRBV2	many	CASREGSSYEQYF	TGTGCCAGCAGGGAGGGGAGCTCCTACGAGCAGTACTTC
TRBJ2-6	TRBD1	TRBV7-2	few	CASMAGGFGGANVLTF	TGTGCCAGCATGGCAGGGGGCTTCGGCGGGGCCAACGTCCTGACTTTC
TRBJ1-2	TRBD1	TRBV12-3/TRBV12-4	many	CASSPTGGLSYGYTF	TGTGCCAGCAGTCCTACAGGGGGCTTGAGCTATGGCTACACCTTC
TRBJ2-7	TRBD2	TRBV20-1	many	CSANPGTSGNYEQYF	TGCAGTGCAAACCCAGGGACTAGCGGGAACTACGAGCAGTACTTC
TRBJ1-6	.	TRBV20-1	.	CSARNLGAVSNSPLHF	TGCAGTGCTAGAAACTTGGGGGCGGTGAGTAATTCACCCCTCCACTTT
TRBJ1-5	.	TRBV12-3/TRBV12-4	.	CASRSLTGGLHQPQHF	TGTGCCAGCAGGTCCCTAACGGGGGGGCTCCATCAGCCCCAGCATTTT
TRBJ2-7	TRBD2	TRBV28	many	CASSAGGVEQYF	TGTGCCAGTTCAGCGGGAGGGGTTGAGCAGTACTTC
TRBJ2-1	.	TRBV20-1	many	CSAHEYNEQFF	TGCAGTGCTCACGAGTACAATGAGCAGTTCTTC
TRBJ1-2	.	TRBV5-1	.	CASSLDGQRYGYTF	TGCGCCAGCAGCTTGGACGGACAGAGGTATGGCTACACCTTC
TRBJ1-1	TRBD1	TRBV3-1	.	CASSPEPGGNTEAFF	TGTGCCAGCAGCCCGGAACCAGGGGGCAACACTGAAGCTTTCTTT
TRBJ2-5	TRBD1	TRBV11-3	many	CASRSTGGETQYF	TGTGCCAGCAGGTCAACAGGGGGCGAGACCCAGTACTTC